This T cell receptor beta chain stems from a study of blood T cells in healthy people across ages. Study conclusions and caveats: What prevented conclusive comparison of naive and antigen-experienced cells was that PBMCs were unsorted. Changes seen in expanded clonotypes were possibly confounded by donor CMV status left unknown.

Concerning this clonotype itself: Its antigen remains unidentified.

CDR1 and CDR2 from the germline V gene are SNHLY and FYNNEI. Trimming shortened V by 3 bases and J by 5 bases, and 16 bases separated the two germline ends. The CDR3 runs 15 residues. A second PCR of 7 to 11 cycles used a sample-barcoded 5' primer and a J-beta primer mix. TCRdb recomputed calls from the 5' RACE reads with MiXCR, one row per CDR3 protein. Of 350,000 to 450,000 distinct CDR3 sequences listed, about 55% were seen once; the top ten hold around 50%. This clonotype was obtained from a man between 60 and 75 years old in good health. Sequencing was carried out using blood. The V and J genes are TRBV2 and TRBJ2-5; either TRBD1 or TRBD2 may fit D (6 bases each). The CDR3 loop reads CASSETGALGETQYF. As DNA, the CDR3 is TGTGCCAGCAGTGAGACGGGGGCCCTAGGGGAGACCCAGTACTTC.